The present entry profiles one T cell receptor beta chain with its context. Once RNA had been extracted, it was reverse transcribed into cDNA to act as the sequencing template. The data were produced by immunoSEQ multiplex PCR, yet TCRdb's version contains in-frame clones alone and is incomplete. The repertoire holds 250,000 or so clones, about two thirds seen once, with more than 0.95% in the top ten. The CDR3 is 13 amino acids. V lost 6 bases and J 4 bases, leaving 10 bases between the germline ends. CDR1 is SQVTM and CDR2 is ANQGSEA in the germline V gene. The sample comes from a study of CD8+ T cells in alopecia areata.

The TCR originated in a human donor with alopecia areata. This sequence joins TRBV29-1 and TRBJ1-6; tentatively, D is TRBD1 (5 bases). The material sequenced was CD4+ T cells sorted from blood, taken at week 0. This CDR3 is CSVGGGYNSPLHF. The CDR3 region has the DNA TGCAGCGTGGGGGGAGGGTATAATTCACCCCTCCACTTT. The whole variable domain, filled in from reference TRBV29-1 and TRBJ1-6, reads SAVISQKPSRDICQRGTSLTIQCQVDSQVTMMFWYRQQPGQSLTLIATANQGSEATYESGFVIDKFPISRPNLTFSTLTVSNMSPEDSSIYLCSVGGGYNSPLHFGNGTRLTVT.